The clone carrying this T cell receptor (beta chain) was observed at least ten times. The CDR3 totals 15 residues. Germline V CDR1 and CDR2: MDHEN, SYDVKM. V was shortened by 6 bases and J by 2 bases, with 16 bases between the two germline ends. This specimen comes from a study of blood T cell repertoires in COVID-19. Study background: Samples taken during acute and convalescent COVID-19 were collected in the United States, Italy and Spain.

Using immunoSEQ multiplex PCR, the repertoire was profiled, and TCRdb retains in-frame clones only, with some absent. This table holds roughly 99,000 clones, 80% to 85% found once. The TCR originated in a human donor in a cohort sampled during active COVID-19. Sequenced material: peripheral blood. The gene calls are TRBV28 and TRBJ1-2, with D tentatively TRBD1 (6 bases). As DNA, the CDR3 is TGTGCCAGCAGCCTGATAACAGGGTGGAACTATGGCTACACCTTC. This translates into CASSLITGWNYGYTF.